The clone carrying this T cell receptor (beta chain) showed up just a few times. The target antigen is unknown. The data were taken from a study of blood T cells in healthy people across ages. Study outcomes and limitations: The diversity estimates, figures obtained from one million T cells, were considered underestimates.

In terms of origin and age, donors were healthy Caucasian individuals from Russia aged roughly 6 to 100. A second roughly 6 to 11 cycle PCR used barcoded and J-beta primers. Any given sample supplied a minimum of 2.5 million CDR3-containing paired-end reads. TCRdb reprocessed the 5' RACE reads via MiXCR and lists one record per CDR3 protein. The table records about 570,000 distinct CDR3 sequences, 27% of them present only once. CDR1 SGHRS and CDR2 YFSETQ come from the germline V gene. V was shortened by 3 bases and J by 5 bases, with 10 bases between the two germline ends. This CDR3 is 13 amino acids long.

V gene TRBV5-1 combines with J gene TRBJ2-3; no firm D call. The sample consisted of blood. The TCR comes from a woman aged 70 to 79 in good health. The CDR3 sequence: CASSSSRRDTQYF. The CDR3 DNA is TGCGCCAGCAGCTCCAGTCGCCGAGATACGCAGTATTTT.